These 5 T cell receptor beta chains originate from one sample sequenced in a study of T cell repertoires in cytomegalovirus infection. TCRdb independently ran MiXCR on the reads; one entry per CDR3 protein. The sample holds some 300,000 distinct CDR3 sequences, around 10% seen once. The sequencing input was PBMCs. These receptors came from a human donor in good health (CMV status not recorded). Some clones in this sample may be carry-over from other donors' samples.

This clonotype was detected many times. The V and J genes are TRBV7-9 and TRBJ2-2; perhaps TRBD1 as D (5 bases). The germline V gene has CDR1 SEHNR and CDR2 FQNEAQ (reference sequence). V lost 1 base to trimming and J lost 6 bases, with 12 bases between them. The CDR3 is 15 amino acids. The CDR3 region is CASSLGAGYAGELFF. The CDR3 nucleotides are TGTGCCAGCAGCTTAGGTGCAGGGTACGCCGGGGAGCTGTTTTTT.

V and J are TRBV28 and TRBJ1-5; TRBD1 agrees at 7 bases. There are 15 residues in the CDR3. Trimming cost V 6 bases and J 5 bases; bases outside gene matches: 10. CDR1 MDHEN and CDR2 SYDVKM come from the germline V gene. CDR3 protein: CASRNLDRRHQPQHF. In DNA form, the CDR3 reads TGTGCCAGCAGGAACTTGGACAGGCGGCATCAGCCCCAGCATTTT.

There are many counts of this clonotype. The chain links TRBV6-6 to TRBJ2-3, with D hard to call. Between the trimmed V and J ends, which lost 0 bases and 4 bases, there was a span of 8 bases. The germline gives CDR1 MNHNY, CDR2 SVGAGI (reference sequence). The length of the CDR3 is 14 residues. The CDR3 nucleotides are TGTGCCAGCAGTTACTCAGCCCTAGCAGATACGCAGTATTTT. Encoded protein: CASSYSALADTQYF.

Many counts were recorded for this clonotype. The chain is built from TRBV7-2 and TRBJ1-6; D gene uncertain. Germline lookup yields CDR1 SGHTA and CDR2 FQGNSA. Trimming cost V 5 bases and J 0 bases, with 11 bases left between them. The CDR3 contains 16 residues. The CDR3 DNA is TGTGCCAGCAGCCCCTCCCGAACCTCCTATAATTCACCCCTCCACTTT. Residues: CASSPSRTSYNSPLHF. Complete variable domain (other parts from reference TRBV7-2 and TRBJ1-6): GAGVSQSPSNKVTEKGKDVELRCDPISGHTALYWYRQSLGQGLEFLIYFQGNSAPDKSGLPSDRFSAERTGGSVSTLTIQRTQQEDSAVYLCASSPSRTSYNSPLHFGNGTRLTVT.

The rearrangement links TRBV19 to TRBJ1-3, with D unresolved. Trimming cost V 4 bases and J 0 bases, with 13 bases left between them. The CDR3 runs to 16 residues. Germline V lookup: CDR1 LNHDA, CDR2 SQIVND (reference sequence). The CDR3, as DNA: TGTGCCAGTAGTAGAGGCGACCGGAGCTCTGGAAACACCATATATTTT. As protein: CASSRGDRSSGNTIYF.